This T cell receptor beta chain was recorded in a study of control samples from healthy donors and cancer patients. The germline V gene encodes CDR1 SGHNT and CDR2 YYREEE (reference sequence). Trimming pared 0 bases from V and 7 bases from J, leaving 8 bases between. The CDR3 contains 14 residues. The table came from immunoSEQ multiplex PCR; TCRdb's copy has only in-frame clones and leaves some out. Here the sample spans roughly 130,000 clones, about 93% being singletons. The rearrangement links TRBV5-4 to TRBJ1-6, with D hard to call. This clonotype was sampled from a man aged 50 to 60 with head and neck cancer. The specimen was PBMCs. CDR3 protein: CASSLAGPNSPLHF. The CDR3 DNA reads TGTGCCAGCAGCTTGGCAGGCCCGAATTCACCCCTCCACTTT.